The 24 T cell receptor beta chains below come from one sample, sequenced in a study of shared clonotypes between healthy human individuals. Profiling relied on immunoSEQ multiplex PCR, and the TCRdb table lists in-frame clones only, not all of them. The sample has some 1,600,000 clones; 98% are singletons. Material for sequencing was naive CD4+ T cells sorted from blood. Sample subset: CD45RA+ positively selected. These receptors originate from a man aged 25 to 40 in good health.

J is TRBJ2-7 and V is TRBV29-1; D unclear. V was pared by 4 bases and J by 3 bases, with 22 bases between. The CDR3 length is 16 residues. Germline loops: CDR1 SQVTM, CDR2 ANQGSEA. The CDR3 loop is CSVAPLARAGHYEQYF. CDR3 nucleotides: TGCAGCGTTGCACCTCTTGCCCGGGCAGGCCACTACGAGCAGTACTTC.

The V and J genes are TRBV9 and TRBJ2-1; 7 bases are a match to TRBD2. J was trimmed by 4 bases and V by 3 bases; bases with no gene match: 7. CDR3 length: 15 amino acids. Germline CDR1 and CDR2: SGDLS and YYNGEE. The CDR3 sequence is CASSAVLASYNEQFF. In DNA form, the CDR3 reads TGTGCCAGCAGCGCCGTACTAGCGTCTTACAATGAGCAGTTCTTC.

Details on this clone: Additional DNA sequences in this sample encode the identical CDR3. This sequence joins TRBV18 and TRBJ2-7, with D hard to call. The V gene's germline CDR1 is KGHSH and CDR2 LQKENI. V shed 3 bases and J shed 2 bases, with 5 bases lying between them. This CDR3 contains 12 residues. CDR3 loop: CASSPGPYEQYF. CDR3 DNA sequence: TGTGCCAGCTCACCGGGTCCCTACGAGCAGTACTTC.

The chain has TRBV6-1 and TRBJ1-1, with TRBD1 as a possible D gene (6 bases). Per germline, CDR1 MNHNS and CDR2 SASEGT. V was trimmed by 11 bases and J by 2 bases, leaving 12 bases between them. The CDR3 spans 12 residues. CDR3 sequence: CAVNRVNTEAFF. Written as DNA, the CDR3 is TGTGCCGTCAACAGGGTTAACACTGAAGCTTTCTTT.

The V call is TRBV7-9, the J call TRBJ2-5; a weak D match, TRBD2 (7 bases). CDR3 length equals 14 residues. Trimming pared 6 bases from V and 4 bases from J, leaving 15 bases between. CDR1 is SEHNR, CDR2 FQNEAQ, per germline (reference sequence). CDR3 nucleotides: TGTGCCAGCAGTGAGGGCCGGGGGGCAGAGACCCAGTACTTC. Translated: CASSEGRGAETQYF.

The chain uses TRBV29-1 and TRBJ1-1; 7 nucleotides align to TRBD1. The CDR3 spans 12 residues. V shed 6 bases and J 3 bases; nucleotides not matched to a gene: 4. The germline V gene has CDR1 SQVTM and CDR2 ANQGSEA. The CDR3 nucleotides are TGCAGCGTCAGGGGGAGGTACACTGAAGCTTTCTTT. Translated: CSVRGRYTEAFF.

The CDR3 sequence is CASSSGAGGETQYF. The CDR3 coding sequence is TGTGCCAGCAGCTCCGGGGCAGGGGGGGAGACCCAGTACTTC. V usage is TRBV7-6 and J usage is TRBJ2-5; the D gene is possibly TRBD1 (7 bases). Trimming removed 4 bases at V and 5 bases at J, with 14 bases between. There are 14 residues in the CDR3. CDR1 and CDR2 from the germline V gene are SGHVS and FNYEAQ.

This chain connects TRBV10-3 to TRBJ2-7, with 7 nucleotides matching TRBD2. The CDR3 runs 14 residues. Germline-derived CDR1 and CDR2 are ENHRY and SYGVKD. V was pared by 6 bases and J by 2 bases, with 7 bases of the junction left unmatched. CDR3 DNA: TGTGCCATCAGCGGGAGCGGGACCCCCTACGAGCAGTACTTC. Translation: CAISGSGTPYEQYF.

V is TRBV19 and J is TRBJ2-7; 13 bases are a match to TRBD2. The J segment lost 3 bases and the V segment lost 4 bases, leaving 6 bases of the junction unmatched. Looked up from germline, CDR1 is LNHDA and CDR2 is SQIVND (reference sequence). The CDR3 has 16 residues. CDR3 DNA: TGTGCCAGTAGTAGACGACTAGCGGGAGGCGGCTACGAGCAGTACTTC. Translated: CASSRRLAGGGYEQYF.

This rearrangement joins TRBV5-1 to TRBJ2-5, with TRBD2 matching 10 bases. The CDR3 runs to 16 residues. V lost 1 base to trimming and J lost 2 bases; unmatched junction nucleotides: 5. The germline V gene has CDR1 SGHRS and CDR2 YFSETQ. CDR3 nucleotides: TGCGCCAGCAGCTTGCTAGGGACTAGCGCGCAAGAGACCCAGTACTTC. It yields the protein CASSLLGTSAQETQYF. Together with reference TRBV5-1 and TRBJ2-5, the CDR3 gives the full variable domain: KAGVTQTPRYLIKTRGQQVTLSCSPISGHRSVSWYQQTPGQGLQFLFEYFSETQRNKGNFPGRFSGRQFSNSRSEMNVSTLELGDSALYLCASSLLGTSAQETQYFGPGTRLLVL.

The chain couples TRBV19 to TRBJ2-3; D unresolved. Trimming pared 4 bases from V and 2 bases from J, leaving 10 bases between. The length of the CDR3 is 14 residues. CDR1 is LNHDA and CDR2 is SQIVND in the germline V gene (reference sequence). The CDR3 spells CASSRGKYTDTQYF. The CDR3 DNA reads TGTGCCAGTAGTAGGGGAAAATACACAGATACGCAGTATTTT.

The chain employs TRBV5-5 and TRBJ2-2; D not resolved. CDR3 length: 15 residues. V shed 2 bases and J shed 0 bases, with 8 bases lying between them. CDR1 is SGHKS, CDR2 YYEKEE, per germline (reference sequence). CDR3 sequence: CASSLRTANTGELFF. DNA of the CDR3: TGTGCCAGCAGCTTACGGACCGCGAACACCGGGGAGCTGTTTTTT.

The chain is built from TRBV30 and TRBJ2-7; the D is unclear. This CDR3 has 12 amino acids. V lost 3 bases, J lost 6 bases, and 12 bases lay in between. In germline, CDR1 is GTSNPN, CDR2 SVGIG (reference sequence). The CDR3 region has the DNA TGTGCCTGGAGCAAAACGTGGGGCGAGCAGTACTTC. It is translated as CAWSKTWGEQYF.

This clone was recorded once. J is TRBJ2-1 and V is TRBV2; 13 nucleotides line up with TRBD2. In germline, CDR1 is SNHLY, CDR2 FYNNEI. CDR3 length: 17 amino acids. J lost 6 bases, V lost 9 bases, and 14 bases had no gene match. In nucleotides, the CDR3 is TGTGCCAGTGGACTAGCGGGAGTGGGTATTGACGGCAATGAGCAGTTCTTC. Amino acids: CASGLAGVGIDGNEQFF.

This clone was counted once. The V gene is TRBV2, the J gene TRBJ2-7; TRBD1 might be the D (6 bases). The V gene's germline CDR1 is SNHLY and CDR2 FYNNEI. This CDR3 has 13 residues. V gave up 11 bases and J gave up 0 bases, with 14 bases separating them. CDR3 sequence (DNA): TGTGCCGGTGCAGGGGCCCTCTCCTACGAGCAGTACTTC. It encodes CAGAGALSYEQYF.

CDR3 sequence reads: CASSRGNNEQFF. The CDR3 DNA reads as TGCGCCAGCAGCCGGGGTAACAATGAGCAGTTCTTC. The chain joins TRBV10-1 to TRBJ2-1; tentative D call: TRBD2 (5 bases). CDR1 and CDR2 from the germline V gene are WNHNN and SYGVQD (reference sequence). The CDR3 is 12 amino acids. The V gene lost 6 bases and the J gene lost 5 bases, with 8 bases spanning the gap.

This chain joins TRBV28 and TRBJ2-1; D uncertain. Germline assignment: CDR1 MDHEN and CDR2 SYDVKM. The CDR3 is 17 residues long. The germline V and J ends were trimmed by 5 bases and 8 bases, with 25 bases remaining between them. This chain's CDR3 is CASSTALSLFFPYEQFF. DNA for the CDR3: TGTGCCAGCAGTACCGCCCTCTCCCTTTTCTTCCCATATGAGCAGTTCTTC.

J is TRBJ2-4 and V is TRBV5-4; 10 positions match TRBD1. J lost 2 bases, V lost 0 bases, and 2 bases had no gene match. This CDR3 contains 16 residues. Germline CDR1 and CDR2: SGHNT and YYREEE (reference sequence). Written as DNA, the CDR3 is TGTGCCAGCAGCTTGGCGGGACAGGGGACCAAAAACATTCAGTACTTC. This sequence encodes CASSLAGQGTKNIQYF.

This chain joins TRBV5-4 and TRBJ2-7, with 10 bases lining up with TRBD2. The CDR3 loop spans 15 amino acids. The V and J ends lost 1 base and 3 bases, in that order; junction bases with no gene match: 4. CDR1 is SGHNT, CDR2 YYREEE, per germline (reference sequence). The CDR3 here is CASSLKREGLYEQYF. CDR3 DNA: TGTGCCAGCAGCTTGAAGCGGGAGGGCCTCTACGAGCAGTACTTC.

This chain connects TRBV7-2 to TRBJ2-1, with D unresolved. The CDR3 has 13 residues. V shed 7 bases and J shed 0 bases, with 7 bases lying between them. The germline CDR1 and CDR2 sequences are SGHTA and FQGNSA. CDR3 in amino acids: CASTSNSYNEQFF. The CDR3 DNA sequence: TGTGCCAGCACCTCCAACTCCTACAATGAGCAGTTCTTC.

This rearrangement joins TRBV19 to TRBJ2-7; TRBD2 agrees at 8 bases. The CDR3 is 15 residues long. Germline CDR1 LNHDA, CDR2 SQIVND (reference sequence). The V gene end was trimmed by 4 bases and the J gene end by 2 bases; junction bases not matched to a gene: 7. The CDR3 nucleotides read TGTGCCAGTAGTAATCAGCGGGAGAGCCCCTACGAGCAGTACTTC. As protein: CASSNQRESPYEQYF.

Note on this clone: This sample includes further DNA sequences coding for the same CDR3. CDR3 DNA: TGTGCCAGCAGTACGATCTACGAGCAGTACTTC. Translating it yields CASSTIYEQYF. V gene TRBV28 combines with J gene TRBJ2-7, with D uncertain. Germline V lookup: CDR1 MDHEN, CDR2 SYDVKM. Trimming left V 5 bases short and J 3 bases short, with 5 bases between. The CDR3 has 11 residues.

With respect to this clone: The sample carries other DNA sequences with the same CDR3. V usage is TRBV5-1 and J usage is TRBJ2-7, with a weak D call TRBD1 (5 bases). The CDR3 loop spans 13 amino acids. Germline V gives CDR1 SGHRS, CDR2 YFSETQ. V dropped 2 bases and J dropped 3 bases, with 9 bases sitting between them. CDR3 bases: TGCGCCAGCAGCTTCACAGGTAGCTACGAGCAGTACTTC. Translation: CASSFTGSYEQYF.

The V and J genes are TRBV29-1 and TRBJ2-1; 13 bases align to TRBD2. Germline values: CDR1 SQVTM, CDR2 ANQGSEA. The length of the CDR3 is 17 residues. Germline trimming cut 5 bases from V and 2 bases from J; bases unmatched to any gene: 9. The CDR3 region is CSVLGGTSGITYNEQFF. In nucleotides, the CDR3 is TGCAGCGTTCTCGGGGGGACTAGCGGGATTACCTACAATGAGCAGTTCTTC.